The clone carrying this T cell receptor (beta chain) has only a few counts. Its matching antigen is unknown. The germline CDR1 and CDR2 sequences are SGHRS and YFSETQ. Losses at the gene ends were 4 bases for V and 1 base for J; bases not matched to a gene: 14. The CDR3 covers 18 residues. This sample was included in a study of T-cell memory formation after mild COVID-19. Study-wide background: Across donors, TCR clusters were largely donor specific.

5'RACE primed from the constant segment yielded TCR alpha and TCR beta cDNA libraries bearing sample barcodes and UMIs. TCRdb analysed the 5' RACE reads with MiXCR anew, one entry per CDR3 protein. The sample yields about 340,000 distinct CDR3 sequences, approximately 15% seen once. Overall study findings and caveats: Clones that contracted from day 15 to 85 had balanced CD4/CD8; later expanders were CD4+ biased. The CD4+ clones that contracted clustered mainly within CM and EM, and the CD8+ clones concentrated in EMRA.

The receptor comes from a man between 18 and 29 years old who had mild COVID-19 (a few samples of this study predate the infection). Cell type and time point are not known. The source material was PBMCs or a T cell subset sorted from them (not recorded which). The chain combines TRBV5-1 with TRBJ2-1; 7 nucleotides agree with TRBD1. The CDR3 nucleotides are TGCGCCAGCAGCCCACCCGACAGGGTAAGGATTTCCTACAATGAGCAGTTCTTC. As protein: CASSPPDRVRISYNEQFF.